This T cell receptor (beta chain) was identified during a study of high-grade serous ovarian cancer treatment subgroups. Study-level information: Each sample yielded on average approximately 7,700 unique TCR beta rearrangements from around 15,000 reads.

Tumor samples were taken before definitive surgery or chemotherapy. The CDR3 has 18 residues. V lost 8 bases and J lost 1; bases outside the gene matches: 11. Germline V gives CDR1 SNHLY, CDR2 FYNNEI. The data were produced by immunoSEQ multiplex PCR, yet TCRdb's version contains in-frame clones alone and is incomplete. This table holds thousands of clones, 79% found once. V is TRBV2 and J is TRBJ2-2; 12 bases agree with TRBD1. The receptor was derived from a human donor with high-grade serous ovarian cancer. The source material was tumor tissue. CDR3 sequence (DNA): TGTGCCAGCGGACAAAGCCGGGACAGGGGGCGGAACACCGGGGAGCTGTTTTTT. This sequence encodes CASGQSRDRGRNTGELFF.